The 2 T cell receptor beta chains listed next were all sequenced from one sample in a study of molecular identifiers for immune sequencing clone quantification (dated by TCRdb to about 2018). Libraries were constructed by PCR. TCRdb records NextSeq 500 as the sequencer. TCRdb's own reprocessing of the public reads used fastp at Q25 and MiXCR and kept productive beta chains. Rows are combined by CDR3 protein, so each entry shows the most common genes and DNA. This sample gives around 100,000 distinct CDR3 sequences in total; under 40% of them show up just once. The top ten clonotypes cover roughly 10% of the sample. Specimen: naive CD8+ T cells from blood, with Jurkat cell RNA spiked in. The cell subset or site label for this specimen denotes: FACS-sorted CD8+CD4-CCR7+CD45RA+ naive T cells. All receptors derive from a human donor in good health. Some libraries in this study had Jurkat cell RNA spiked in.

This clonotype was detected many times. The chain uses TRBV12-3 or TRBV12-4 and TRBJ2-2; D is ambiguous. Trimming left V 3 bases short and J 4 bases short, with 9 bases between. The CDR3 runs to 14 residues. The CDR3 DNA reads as TGTGCCAGCAGTTTGACGGGCGGCACCGGGGAGCTGTTTTTT. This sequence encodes CASSLTGGTGELFF.

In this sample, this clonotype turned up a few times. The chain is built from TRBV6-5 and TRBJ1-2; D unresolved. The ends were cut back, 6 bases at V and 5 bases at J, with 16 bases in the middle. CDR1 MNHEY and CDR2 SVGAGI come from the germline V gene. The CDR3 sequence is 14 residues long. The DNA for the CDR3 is TGTGCCAGCAGCCCACGTAGGGTATCATATGGCTACACCTTC. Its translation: CASSPRRVSYGYTF.